The 3 T cell receptor beta chains below all came from one sample that was sequenced in a study of vaccination effects on CD4 cells after COVID-19 (dated by TCRdb to between 2021 and 2024). In the ViraFEST assay, PBMC were stimulated with viral peptide pools, and TCR sequencing was then used to find antigen-specific CD4+ T cell clonotypes based on their expansion. After around 11 days of culture, CD4+ T cells were isolated with the EasySep CD4+ T cell isolation kit. PCR-confirmed SARS-CoV-2 infection had occurred in convalescent patients between March and December 2020, before the Alpha, Beta and Delta variants emerged in the United States. Library generation was performed with the immunoSEQ multiplex PCR assay. TCRdb carries this immuneACCESS record with in-frame sequences only. Its versions omit some clonotypes, under half of them owing to an unresolved V gene in the studies checked, with the rest unexplained. The sample has tens of thousands of clones on record, roughly three quarters of them singletons. The ten biggest clones cover approximately 5.8% of the sample.

What these receptors recognize is not known. The specimen was CD4+ T cells from PBMCs cultured with HIV peptides, collected before COVID-19 vaccination. The sample's cell subset or site, from its label and the paper: HIV-1 Nef peptide pool negative control/reference culture. The receptor set was obtained from a human donor who had a prior SARS-CoV-2 infection.

In the case of this clone: Other DNA sequences in the same sample also yield this CDR3. V usage is TRBV7-3 and J usage is TRBJ2-1; the match to TRBD2 covers 14 bases. Germline V CDR1 and CDR2: SGHTA, FQGTGA. Trimming at V came to 3 bases and at J to 7 bases, leaving 2 bases not matched to a gene. CDR3 length: 15 residues. This CDR3 reads CASSLGLAGVNEQFF. As DNA, the CDR3 is TGTGCCAGCAGCTTGGGACTAGCGGGGGTTAATGAGCAGTTCTTC.

The chain is built from TRBV5-8 and TRBJ2-5, with D unclear. V was shortened by 7 bases and J by 5 bases, with 15 bases between the two germline ends. The CDR3 runs 13 residues. Germline V CDR1 and CDR2: SGHTS, YDEGEE. The CDR3 coding sequence is TGTGCCAGCTGGTCCTTCCTCAGGGAGACCCAGTACTTC. Translating gives CASWSFLRETQYF.

The sample holds a few counts of this clone. The chain recombines TRBV7-6 with TRBJ1-4; no definite D call. The CDR3 loop spans 14 amino acids. Trimming took 6 bases from V and 5 from J, leaving 13 bases between them. Germline-derived CDR1 and CDR2 are SGHVS and FNYEAQ. This CDR3 reads CASSGWQANEKLFF. Written as DNA, the CDR3 is TGTGCCAGCAGTGGGTGGCAGGCAAATGAAAAACTGTTTTTT.